One and the same sample provided the 25 T cell receptor beta chains below, sequenced in a study of T cell responses to AZD1222 COVID-19 vaccine (dated by TCRdb to about 2021). The time point label, as the study defines it: baseline before first vaccination. Libraries were constructed by the immunoSEQ multiplex PCR assay. TCRdb provides this immuneACCESS table in a form limited to in-frame rearrangements. Some clones are lacking; in checked studies, under half of them reflect an unresolved V gene, and why the rest are absent is not known. The sample table records approximately 110,000 clones; roughly 87% of these occur just once. The top ten clonotypes cover approximately 10% of the sample. The input for sequencing was peripheral blood, taken on day 0 of AZD1222 vaccination. Source of these receptors: an adult in good health.

This clone was counted a few times. The rearrangement uses TRBV7-9 and TRBJ2-2, with D perhaps matching TRBD2 (7 bases). CDR1 is SEHNR, CDR2 FQNEAQ, per germline (reference sequence). The CDR3 covers 15 residues. V was cut by 1 base and J by 3 bases, with 9 bases left in between. CDR3 nucleotide sequence: TGTGCCAGCAGCTTAGTGGGGGGGCACACCGGGGAGCTGTTTTTT. Translation gives CASSLVGGHTGELFF.

This clone was counted only a few times. This chain links TRBV6-4 with TRBJ1-1; the D gene is possibly TRBD1 (5 bases). V lost 0 bases, J lost 4 bases, and 12 bases lay in between. Germline V gene data show CDR1 as MRHNA and CDR2 as SNTAGT. The CDR3 consists of 15 residues. CDR3 sequence reads: CASSDSSEGPTEAFF. In nucleotides, the CDR3 is TGTGCCAGCAGTGACTCGTCGGAGGGACCCACTGAAGCTTTCTTT.

The V call is TRBV7-3, the J call TRBJ2-1, with TRBD2 matching 9 bases. V shed 4 bases and J 6 bases; nucleotides not matched to a gene: 7. This CDR3 is 15 amino acids long. Looked up from germline, CDR1 is SGHTA and CDR2 is FQGTGA. This CDR3 reads CASSSGLAYSNEQFF. CDR3 nucleotides: TGTGCCAGCAGCTCGGGACTAGCCTATAGCAATGAGCAGTTCTTC.

This chain joins TRBV19 and TRBJ2-7; 12 nucleotides align to TRBD2. Germline trimming cut 3 bases from V and 0 bases from J; bases unmatched to any gene: 6. The germline CDR1 and CDR2 sequences are LNHDA and SQIVND (reference sequence). The CDR3 loop spans 17 amino acids. Here the CDR3 reads CASSMGRTSGVSYEQYF. The DNA for the CDR3 is TGTGCCAGTAGTATGGGTAGGACTAGCGGGGTCTCCTACGAGCAGTACTTC.

V and J are TRBV7-9 and TRBJ1-2; the D is unclear. CDR1 is SEHNR, CDR2 FQNEAQ, per germline (reference sequence). Trimming cost V 4 bases and J 6 bases, with 21 bases left between them. The CDR3 sequence is 16 residues long. In DNA form, the CDR3 reads TGTGCCAGCAGCTATCTGGCCGGGGATTCATTGGATGGCTACACCTTC. Protein sequence: CASSYLAGDSLDGYTF.

CDR3 DNA sequence: TGTGCCAGCAGTGAACACCGGACTAGCGGGACCACAGATACGCAGTATTTT. Translated: CASSEHRTSGTTDTQYF. V gene TRBV25-1 combines with J gene TRBJ2-3; 12 positions match TRBD2. V lost 2 bases and J lost 2; bases outside the gene matches: 5. The germline V gene has CDR1 MGHDK and CDR2 SYGVNS. The CDR3 covers 17 residues.

This rearrangement joins TRBV20-1 to TRBJ2-7; 11 bases fit TRBD2. The V and J ends lost 3 bases and 1 base, in that order; junction bases with no gene match: 5. The CDR3 is made up of 15 amino acids. Germline CDR1 reads DFQATT; CDR2 reads SNEGSKA (reference sequence). The CDR3 sequence is CSASHGTSGSYEQYF. The DNA for the CDR3 is TGCAGTGCTAGTCATGGGACTAGCGGTTCCTACGAGCAGTACTTC.

V and J are TRBV19 and TRBJ2-7; 7 positions match TRBD2. Germline V gives CDR1 LNHDA, CDR2 SQIVND (reference sequence). V dropped 3 bases and J dropped 7; count of bases not matched to a gene: 3. The CDR3 totals 12 residues. The CDR3 loop reads CASSMSGGEQYF. CDR3 coding DNA: TGTGCCAGTAGTATGTCGGGGGGTGAGCAGTACTTC.

The chain employs TRBV5-1 and TRBJ2-5; possibly TRBD1 for D (5 bases). The V and J ends lost 2 bases and 4 bases respectively, with 9 bases between them. The CDR3 length is 13 residues. Germline CDR1 SGHRS, CDR2 YFSETQ. CDR3 region: CASSFSTGETQYF. The CDR3 DNA reads as TGCGCCAGCAGCTTTTCTACAGGAGAGACCCAGTACTTC.

In this sample, this clone turned up a few times. The chain has TRBV6-1 and TRBJ1-2, with D possibly matching TRBD1 (6 bases). The CDR3 is made up of 15 amino acids. Germline V lookup: CDR1 MNHNS, CDR2 SASEGT. Trimming took off 2 bases at V and 4 bases at J, with 14 bases between the two ends. CDR3 region: CASSERLGGPYGYTF. As DNA, the CDR3 is TGTGCCAGCAGTGAAAGGCTCGGGGGGCCCTATGGCTACACCTTC.

The chain recombines TRBV30 with TRBJ2-7, with D possibly TRBD2 on 5 matching bases. The CDR3 is 14 amino acids. The germline V gene encodes CDR1 GTSNPN and CDR2 SVGIG (reference sequence). V was shortened by 1 base and J by 0 bases, with 10 bases between the two germline ends. CDR3: CAWSAVGSSYEQYF. In DNA form, the CDR3 reads TGTGCCTGGAGTGCCGTGGGGAGCTCCTACGAGCAGTACTTC.

V gene TRBV9 combines with J gene TRBJ2-7; D is possibly TRBD1 or TRBD2 (5 bases each). The germline gives CDR1 SGDLS, CDR2 YYNGEE. This CDR3 has 11 amino acids. Trimming took 7 bases from V and 4 from J, leaving 9 bases between them. As DNA, the CDR3 is TGTGCCAGCGGGGACGTATACGAGCAGTACTTC. It specifies CASGDVYEQYF.

V and J are TRBV29-1 and TRBJ2-1, with 11 positions matching TRBD2. CDR1 is SQVTM, CDR2 ANQGSEA, per germline. The CDR3 has 16 amino acids. After removal of 7 bases from V and 9 bases from J, the junction contained 17 bases not matched to a gene. CDR3 sequence: CSARGWLAGGRGEQFF. In nucleotides, the CDR3 is TGCAGCGCCCGGGGGTGGCTAGCGGGAGGACGGGGTGAGCAGTTCTTC.

This chain links TRBV19 with TRBJ2-2; possibly TRBD2 for D (5 bases). The CDR3 loop spans 13 amino acids. Germline CDR1 LNHDA, CDR2 SQIVND (reference sequence). V was shortened by 6 bases and J by 7 bases, with 12 bases between the two germline ends. For the CDR3, the DNA is TGTGCCAGTAGCTTACTACTAGGCGGGGAGCTGTTTTTT. Amino acid sequence: CASSLLLGGELFF.

V is TRBV7-3 and J is TRBJ2-5, with D perhaps TRBD1 (5 bases). CDR1 SGHTA and CDR2 FQGTGA come from the germline V gene. The V end lost 7 bases, the J end lost 0 bases, and 9 bases lay between the germline ends. The CDR3 spans 13 residues. In DNA form, the CDR3 reads TGTGCCAGCAACGACAGATACCAAGAGACCCAGTACTTC. Translating it yields CASNDRYQETQYF.

A single count supports this clone. V is TRBV5-4 and J is TRBJ1-2; D is possibly TRBD1 (5 bases). Per the germline V gene, CDR1 is SGHNT and CDR2 is YYREEE (reference sequence). V gave up 0 bases and J gave up 8 bases, with 17 bases separating them. The CDR3 runs to 15 residues. The CDR3 reads CASSLEATATGGYTF. CDR3 nucleotides: TGTGCCAGCAGCTTGGAGGCGACAGCCACGGGGGGCTACACCTTC.

The chain's CDR3 is CASSYVAWDRGGTEAFF. The CDR3 coding sequence is TGTGCCAGCAGTTATGTGGCGTGGGACAGGGGGGGTACTGAAGCTTTCTTT. The chain uses TRBV6-2 or TRBV6-3 and TRBJ1-1, with 11 bases lining up with TRBD1. Germline CDR1 is MNHEY and CDR2 is SVGEGT. The CDR3 sequence is 17 residues long. With 3 bases clipped from V and 5 bases from J, the junction kept 11 bases outside the gene matches.

The chain joins TRBV3-1 (or the pseudogene TRBV3-2) to TRBJ2-5, with TRBD2 matching 7 bases. V lost 1 base to trimming and J lost 1 base; unmatched junction nucleotides: 9. Germline CDR1 LGHDT, CDR2 YNNKEL (reference sequence). The CDR3 consists of 17 residues. The CDR3: CASSQATAGEFQETQYF. DNA for the CDR3: TGTGCCAGCAGCCAAGCCACCGCGGGAGAGTTCCAAGAGACCCAGTACTTC.

The chain joins TRBV6-1 to TRBJ1-2; a weak D match, TRBD1 (6 bases). CDR3 length: 14 residues. V lost 1 base to trimming and J lost 4 bases, with 10 bases between them. Germline assignment: CDR1 MNHNS and CDR2 SASEGT. This CDR3 reads CASSEVGGLYGYTF. DNA of the CDR3: TGTGCCAGCAGTGAAGTGGGGGGCCTCTATGGCTACACCTTC.

A remark on this clone: Other DNA variants within this sample encode the same CDR3. The V call is TRBV18, the J call TRBJ2-7; no firm D call. There are 14 residues in the CDR3. The ends were cut back, 6 bases at V and 2 bases at J, with 14 bases in the middle. The germline V gene encodes CDR1 KGHSH and CDR2 LQKENI. CDR3 protein: CASSPGVAAYEQYF. CDR3 nucleotide sequence: TGTGCCAGCTCCCCTGGTGTGGCTGCCTACGAGCAGTACTTC.

The chain is built from TRBV30 and TRBJ2-1; TRBD2 aligns across 7 bases. The CDR3 is made up of 14 amino acids. The V and J ends lost 2 bases and 5 bases, in that order; junction bases with no gene match: 6. The germline V gene encodes CDR1 GTSNPN and CDR2 SVGIG (reference sequence). CDR3 in amino acids: CAWSSAGTDNEQFF. The CDR3 nucleotides are TGTGCCTGGAGTTCAGCGGGGACCGACAATGAGCAGTTCTTC.

This chain uses TRBV9 with TRBJ2-3, with D tentatively TRBD1 (6 bases). The V and J ends lost 3 bases and 5 bases respectively, with 13 bases between them. The V gene's germline CDR1 is SGDLS and CDR2 YYNGEE. This CDR3 has 14 amino acids. This CDR3 reads CASSGRRGIDTQYF. Written as DNA, the CDR3 is TGTGCCAGCAGCGGACGTAGGGGGATAGATACGCAGTATTTT.

This chain connects TRBV19 to TRBJ1-3, with a possible D match to TRBD1 (6 bases). The length of the CDR3 is 17 residues. V was shortened by 2 bases and J by 0 bases, with 14 bases between the two germline ends. Germline values: CDR1 LNHDA, CDR2 SQIVND (reference sequence). In nucleotides, the CDR3 is TGTGCCAGTAGTATATCGGGAGGACAGAGCTCTGGAAACACCATATATTTT. Translated: CASSISGGQSSGNTIYF. The full variable domain, completed using reference TRBV19 and TRBJ1-3, is DGGITQSPKYLFRKEGQNVTLSCEQNLNHDAMYWYRQDPGQGLRLIYYSQIVNDFQKGDIAEGYSVSREKKESFPLTVTSAQKNPTAFYLCASSISGGQSSGNTIYFGEGSWLTVV.

This clone was counted once. The V gene is TRBV19, the J gene TRBJ2-3; D remains ambiguous. The CDR3 runs 14 residues. The V and J ends lost 5 bases and 0 bases respectively, with 9 bases between them. Per germline, CDR1 LNHDA and CDR2 SQIVND (reference sequence). The CDR3 loop reads CASSDFISTDTQYF. The CDR3, as DNA: TGTGCCAGTAGTGACTTCATTAGCACAGATACGCAGTATTTT.

This clone has a single count. The chain is built from TRBV4-3 and TRBJ2-1; 12 bases are a match to TRBD2. V lost 8 bases, J lost 4 bases, and 9 bases stayed unmatched. This CDR3 is built from 16 residues. CDR1 LGHNA and CDR2 YSLEER come from the germline V gene. The CDR3 region has the DNA TGCGCCAGCCACCCCGGGACTAGCGGGCCTTACAATGAGCAGTTCTTC. It codes for CASHPGTSGPYNEQFF.